This TCR beta chain was recorded in a study of TIL therapy for anti-PD-1-resistant metastatic lung cancer. The wider study: Tumor harvest preceded PD-1/PD-L1 blockade, followed by nivolumab treatment. Tumors had a median PD-L1 proportion score of 4.5% to 7%.

The V gene's germline CDR1 is MNHEY and CDR2 SVGEGT. The germline V and J ends were trimmed by 6 bases and 8 bases, with 17 bases remaining between them. The CDR3 loop spans 14 amino acids. Sequencing used immunoSEQ v3. Each library reached some 2 million read pairs, or roughly 5-6 million at deep level. Generated by immunoSEQ multiplex PCR, the TCRdb table keeps only in-frame clones and is missing some. The table records about 55,000 clones, around four fifths of them present only once. The time point denotes: pre-treatment sample, taken before nivolumab and TIL therapy. Patients were adults with stage 4 NSCLC.

The sample here was blood, taken at baseline. V is TRBV6-2 or TRBV6-3 and J is TRBJ2-1; D unresolved. This clonotype originated in a person between 30 and 80 years old with non-small cell lung cancer. This chain's CDR3 is CASSKLVQAHEQFF. CDR3 DNA: TGTGCCAGCAGCAAATTAGTACAAGCCCATGAGCAGTTCTTC.